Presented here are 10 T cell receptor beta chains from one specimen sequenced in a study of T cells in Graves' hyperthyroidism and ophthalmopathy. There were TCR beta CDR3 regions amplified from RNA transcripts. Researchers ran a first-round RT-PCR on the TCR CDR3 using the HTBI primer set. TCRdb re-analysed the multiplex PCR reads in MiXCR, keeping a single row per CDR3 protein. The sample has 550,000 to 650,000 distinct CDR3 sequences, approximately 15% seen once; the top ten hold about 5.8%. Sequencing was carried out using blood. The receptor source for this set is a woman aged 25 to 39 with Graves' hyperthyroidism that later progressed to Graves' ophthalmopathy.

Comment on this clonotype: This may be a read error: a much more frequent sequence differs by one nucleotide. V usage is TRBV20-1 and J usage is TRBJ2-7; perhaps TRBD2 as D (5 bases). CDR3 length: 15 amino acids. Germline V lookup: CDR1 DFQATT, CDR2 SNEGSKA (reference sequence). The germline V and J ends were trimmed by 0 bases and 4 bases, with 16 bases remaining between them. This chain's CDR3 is CSARDLASRSYEQYF. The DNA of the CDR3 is TGCAGTGCTAGAGATTTAGCTAGCAGGAGTTACGAGCAGTACTTC.

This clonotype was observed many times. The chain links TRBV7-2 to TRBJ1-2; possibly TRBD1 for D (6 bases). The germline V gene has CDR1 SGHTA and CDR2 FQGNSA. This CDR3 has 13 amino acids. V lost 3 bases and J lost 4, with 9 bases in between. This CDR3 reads CASSFRQAYGYTF. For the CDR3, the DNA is TGTGCCAGCAGCTTTCGACAGGCCTATGGCTACACCTTC. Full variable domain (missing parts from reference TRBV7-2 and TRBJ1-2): GAGVSQSPSNKVTEKGKDVELRCDPISGHTALYWYRQSLGQGLEFLIYFQGNSAPDKSGLPSDRFSAERTGGSVSTLTIQRTQQEDSAVYLCASSFRQAYGYTFGSGTRLTVV.

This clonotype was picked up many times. CDR3 region: CASSYLWTNTEAFF. CDR3 nucleotides: TGTGCCAGCAGTTATCTGTGGACCAACACTGAAGCTTTCTTT. The chain combines TRBV6-5 with TRBJ1-1; D uncertain. The CDR3 extends over 14 amino acids. With 3 bases removed from V and 2 bases from J, the gap between germline ends came to 10 bases. CDR1 MNHEY and CDR2 SVGAGI come from the germline V gene.

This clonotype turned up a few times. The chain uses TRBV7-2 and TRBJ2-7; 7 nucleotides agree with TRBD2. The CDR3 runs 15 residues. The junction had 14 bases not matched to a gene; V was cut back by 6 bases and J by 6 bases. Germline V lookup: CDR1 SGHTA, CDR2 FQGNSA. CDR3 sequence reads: CASRRDSIPGGEQYF. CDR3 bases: TGTGCCAGCAGGCGAGACTCTATACCGGGGGGCGAGCAGTACTTC.

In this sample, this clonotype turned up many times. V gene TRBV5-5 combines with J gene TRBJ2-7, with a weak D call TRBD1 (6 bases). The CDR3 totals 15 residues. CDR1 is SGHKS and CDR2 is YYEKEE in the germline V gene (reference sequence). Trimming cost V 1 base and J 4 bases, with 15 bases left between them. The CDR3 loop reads CASSLLHREDYEQYF. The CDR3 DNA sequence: TGTGCCAGCAGCTTGTTGCACAGGGAAGATTACGAGCAGTACTTC.

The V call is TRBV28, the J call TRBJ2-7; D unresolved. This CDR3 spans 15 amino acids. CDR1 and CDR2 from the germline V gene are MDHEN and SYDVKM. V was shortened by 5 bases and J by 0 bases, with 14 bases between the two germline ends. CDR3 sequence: CASSPRAPSSYEQYF. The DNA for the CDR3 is TGTGCCAGCAGTCCCCGGGCCCCAAGCTCCTACGAGCAGTACTTC.

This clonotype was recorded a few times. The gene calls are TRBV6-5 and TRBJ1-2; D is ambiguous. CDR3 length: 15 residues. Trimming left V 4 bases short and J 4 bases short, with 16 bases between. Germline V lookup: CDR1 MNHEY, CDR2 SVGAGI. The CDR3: CASSLTIGEIYGYTF. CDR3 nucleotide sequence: TGTGCCAGCAGTTTAACGATCGGAGAGATCTATGGCTACACCTTC.

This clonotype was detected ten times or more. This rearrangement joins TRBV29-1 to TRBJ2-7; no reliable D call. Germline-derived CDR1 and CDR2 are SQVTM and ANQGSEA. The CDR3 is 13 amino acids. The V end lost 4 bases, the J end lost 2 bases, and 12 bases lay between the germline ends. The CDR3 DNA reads TGCAGCGTTGTCAGCGTCGGAACCTACGAGCAGTACTTC. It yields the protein CSVVSVGTYEQYF.

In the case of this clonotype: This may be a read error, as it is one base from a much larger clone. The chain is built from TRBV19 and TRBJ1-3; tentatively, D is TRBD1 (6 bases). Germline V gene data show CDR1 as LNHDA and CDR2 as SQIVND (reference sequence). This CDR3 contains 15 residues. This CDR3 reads CASSTTGSSGNTVYF. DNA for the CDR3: TGTGCCAGTAGTACAACAGGGAGCTCTGGAAACACCGTATATTTT.

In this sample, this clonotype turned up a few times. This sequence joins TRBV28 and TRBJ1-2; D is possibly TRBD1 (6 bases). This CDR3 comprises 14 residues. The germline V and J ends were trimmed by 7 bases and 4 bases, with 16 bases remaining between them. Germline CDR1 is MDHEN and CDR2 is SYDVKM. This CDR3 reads CASNAPDSVYGYTF. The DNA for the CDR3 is TGTGCCAGCAATGCACCGGACAGCGTCTATGGCTACACCTTC.